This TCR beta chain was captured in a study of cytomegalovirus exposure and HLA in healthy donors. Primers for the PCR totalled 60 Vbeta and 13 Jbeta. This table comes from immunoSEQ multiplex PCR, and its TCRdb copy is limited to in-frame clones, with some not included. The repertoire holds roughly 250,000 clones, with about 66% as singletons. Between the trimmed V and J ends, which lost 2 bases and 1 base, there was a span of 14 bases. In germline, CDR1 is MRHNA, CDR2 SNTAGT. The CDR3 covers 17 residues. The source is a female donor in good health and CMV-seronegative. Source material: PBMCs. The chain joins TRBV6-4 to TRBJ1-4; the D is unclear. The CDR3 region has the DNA TGTGCCAGCAGTGACCCAACAATAGGGAGAACTAATGAAAAACTGTTTTTT. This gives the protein CASSDPTIGRTNEKLFF.